This T cell receptor (beta chain) was sequenced in a study of T-cell memory formation after mild COVID-19. Each CDR3 protein is one row after TCRdb ran MiXCR on the 5' RACE reads. The table has 280,000 or so distinct CDR3 sequences, approximately 19% seen once. CDR1 and CDR2 (germline): SGHTA, FQGNSA. There are 17 residues in the CDR3. V shed 6 bases and J 6 bases; nucleotides not matched to a gene: 12. The source material was PBMCs or a T cell subset sorted from them (not recorded which). The chain carries TRBV7-2 and TRBJ2-3; 13 bases are a match to TRBD2. The receptor's source is a man between 18 and 35 years old who had mild COVID-19 (a few samples of this study predate the infection). Cell type and time point are not known. In DNA form, the CDR3 reads TGTGCCAGCAGTCATACTAGCGGGAGGGCCAACCATGATACGCAGTATTTT. Residues: CASSHTSGRANHDTQYF.